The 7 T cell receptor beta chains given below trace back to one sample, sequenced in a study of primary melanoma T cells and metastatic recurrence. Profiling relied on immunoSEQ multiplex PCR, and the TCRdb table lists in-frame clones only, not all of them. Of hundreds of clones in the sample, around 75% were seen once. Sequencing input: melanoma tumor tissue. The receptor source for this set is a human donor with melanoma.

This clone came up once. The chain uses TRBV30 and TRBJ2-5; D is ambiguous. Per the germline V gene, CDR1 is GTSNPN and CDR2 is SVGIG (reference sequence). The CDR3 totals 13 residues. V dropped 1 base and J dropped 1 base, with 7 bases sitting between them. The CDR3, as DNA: TGTGCCTGGAGTGCGGCTAGCCAAGAGACCCAGTACTTC. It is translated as CAWSAASQETQYF.

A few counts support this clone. CDR3 in DNA: TGTGCCAGCAGCTTAACGGGCAGGGCAACAGATACGCAGTATTTT. Translated, it gives CASSLTGRATDTQYF. The rearrangement uses TRBV11-3 and TRBJ2-3; maybe TRBD1 (5 bases). The germline V and J ends were trimmed by 2 bases and 3 bases, with 12 bases remaining between them. Germline CDR1 SGHNT, CDR2 YENEEA. This CDR3 has 15 residues.

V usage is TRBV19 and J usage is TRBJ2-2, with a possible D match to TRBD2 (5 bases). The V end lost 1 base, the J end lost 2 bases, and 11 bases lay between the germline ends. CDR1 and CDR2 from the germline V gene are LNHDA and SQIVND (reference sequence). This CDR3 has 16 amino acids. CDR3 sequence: CASSIGGRLNTGELFF. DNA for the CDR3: TGTGCCAGTAGTATAGGAGGGCGCTTAAACACCGGGGAGCTGTTTTTT.

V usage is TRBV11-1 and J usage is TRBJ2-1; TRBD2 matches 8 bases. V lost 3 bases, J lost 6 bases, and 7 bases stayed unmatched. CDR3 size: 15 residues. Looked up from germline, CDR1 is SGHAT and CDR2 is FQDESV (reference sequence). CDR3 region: CASSLGLVGRNEQFF. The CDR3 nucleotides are TGTGCCAGCAGCTTGGGACTAGTGGGCCGCAATGAGCAGTTCTTC.

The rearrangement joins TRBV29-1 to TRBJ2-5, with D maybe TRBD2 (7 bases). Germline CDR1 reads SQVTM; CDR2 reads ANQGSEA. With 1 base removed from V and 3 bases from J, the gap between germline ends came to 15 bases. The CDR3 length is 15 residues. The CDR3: CSVEVGTGGEETQYF. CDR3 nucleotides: TGCAGCGTTGAAGTAGGAACGGGGGGCGAAGAGACCCAGTACTTC.

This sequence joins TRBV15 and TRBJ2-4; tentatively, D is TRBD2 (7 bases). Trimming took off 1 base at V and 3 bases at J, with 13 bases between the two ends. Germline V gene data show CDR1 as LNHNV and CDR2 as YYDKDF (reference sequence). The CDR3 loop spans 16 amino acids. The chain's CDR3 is CATSRVEGGGKNIQYF. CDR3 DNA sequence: TGTGCCACCAGCAGAGTGGAGGGAGGGGGCAAAAACATTCAGTACTTC.

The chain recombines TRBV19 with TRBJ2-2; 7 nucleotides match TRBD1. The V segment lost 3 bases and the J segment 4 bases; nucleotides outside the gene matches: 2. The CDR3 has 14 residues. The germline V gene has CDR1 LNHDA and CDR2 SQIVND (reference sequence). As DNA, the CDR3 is TGTGCCAGTAGTATGACAGGGTCCACCGGGGAGCTGTTTTTT. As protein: CASSMTGSTGELFF.